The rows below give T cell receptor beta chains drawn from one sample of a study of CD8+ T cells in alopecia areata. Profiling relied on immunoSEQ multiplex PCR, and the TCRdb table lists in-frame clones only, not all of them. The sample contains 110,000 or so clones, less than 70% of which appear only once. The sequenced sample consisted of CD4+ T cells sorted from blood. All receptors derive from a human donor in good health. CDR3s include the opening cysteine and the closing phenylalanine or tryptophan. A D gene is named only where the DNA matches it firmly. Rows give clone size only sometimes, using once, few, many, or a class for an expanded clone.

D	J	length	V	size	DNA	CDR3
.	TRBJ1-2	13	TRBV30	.	TGTGCCTGGGCATATGGGGGGCCGGCTGGCTACACCTTC	CAWAYGGPAGYTF
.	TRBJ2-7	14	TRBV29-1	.	TGCAGCGGAAAACAGGGACAAAGCCTACGTTGGACGTACTTC	CSGKQGQSLRWTYF
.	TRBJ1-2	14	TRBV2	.	TGTGCCAGCAGTGAAGGGGGAGGGAGAAATGGCTACACCTTC	CASSEGGGRNGYTF
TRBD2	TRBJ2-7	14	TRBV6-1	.	TGTGCCAGCTCCCGGGGGGGGTCAACATACGAGCAGTACTTC	CASSRGGSTYEQYF
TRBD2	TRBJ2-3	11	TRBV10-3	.	TGTGCCGCCGGGAGGGAAGATACGCAGTATTTT	CAAGREDTQYF
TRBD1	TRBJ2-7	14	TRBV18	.	TGTGCCAGCTCACCGAGGGACAGGGGGGACGAGCAGTACTTC	CASSPRDRGDEQYF
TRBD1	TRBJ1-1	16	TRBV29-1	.	TGCAGCGTTGGAGGGATAAATGACAGGGGGAACACTGAAGCTTTCTTT	CSVGGINDRGNTEAFF
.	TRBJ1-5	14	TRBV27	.	TGTGCCAGCAGTTTAGAAGGCTTCGGACAGCCCCAGCATTTT	CASSLEGFGQPQHF
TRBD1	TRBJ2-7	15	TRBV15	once	TGTGCCACCAGCAGATCCGGGACAGGGTCCTACGAGCAGTACTTC	CATSRSGTGSYEQYF
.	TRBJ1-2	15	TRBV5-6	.	TGTGCCAGCAGCTCGGTTAACGGACCCAACTATGGCTACACCTTC	CASSSVNGPNYGYTF
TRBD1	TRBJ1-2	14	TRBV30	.	TGTGCCTGGAGGGACAGGGGCTATCCGGGTGGCTACACCTTC	CAWRDRGYPGGYTF
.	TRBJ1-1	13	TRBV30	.	TGTGCCTGGAGGGTGAGTTTGAACACTGAAGCTTTCTTT	CAWRVSLNTEAFF
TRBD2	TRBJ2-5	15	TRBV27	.	TGTGCCAGCAGTTCCCTAGCGGGAACTAGAGGGACCCAGTACTTC	CASSSLAGTRGTQYF
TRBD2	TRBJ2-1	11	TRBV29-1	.	TGCAGCGTTGCGGGGGGCAATGAGCAGTTCTTC	CSVAGGNEQFF
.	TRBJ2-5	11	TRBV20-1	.	TGCAGTGCTAGAATGGGGGAGACCCAGTACTTC	CSARMGETQYF